The 21 T cell receptor beta chains given below trace back to one sample, sequenced in a study of PD-L1 blockade in urothelial cancer. Indicated time point: peripheral blood 6 weeks after treatment start. The repertoire was sequenced with immunoSEQ multiplex PCR; TCRdb's copy has only in-frame clones and lacks some. This sample has roughly 45,000 clones, with 82% found just once. The starting material was PBMCs, obtained around atezolizumab (anti-PD-L1) treatment. All receptors derive from a man aged 55 to 70 with urothelial cancer.

The chain has TRBV2 and TRBJ2-2; D may be TRBD1 (5 bases). This CDR3 contains 14 residues. V was pared by 4 bases and J by 5 bases, with 11 bases between. CDR1 and CDR2 from the germline V gene are SNHLY and FYNNEI. The CDR3 reads CASSGVKGTGELFF. CDR3 DNA sequence: TGTGCCAGCAGTGGGGTAAAGGGGACCGGGGAGCTGTTTTTT.

The chain joins TRBV9 to TRBJ2-3, with D possibly TRBD2 on 6 matching bases. Germline CDR1 reads SGDLS; CDR2 reads YYNGEE. V was pared by 0 bases and J by 0 bases, with 14 bases between. This CDR3 has 17 amino acids. CDR3: CASSVAGRGISTDTQYF. The CDR3 DNA sequence: TGTGCCAGCAGCGTAGCTGGGCGGGGAATTAGCACAGATACGCAGTATTTT.

The chain recombines TRBV5-4 with TRBJ2-7; tentative D call: TRBD1 (6 bases). Germline-derived CDR1 and CDR2 are SGHNT and YYREEE (reference sequence). The CDR3 loop spans 13 amino acids. Trimming took 5 bases from V and 7 from J, leaving 16 bases between them. The CDR3 sequence is CASSTHDRSEQYF. In DNA form, the CDR3 reads TGTGCCAGCAGTACGCATGACAGGAGTGAGCAGTACTTC.

CDR3 sequence (DNA): TGCGCCAGCAGGACAGTTTTGAACACTGAAGCTTTCTTT. Translation: CASRTVLNTEAFF. V gene TRBV5-1 combines with J gene TRBJ1-1; a possible D gene is TRBD1 (5 bases). Looked up from germline, CDR1 is SGHRS and CDR2 is YFSETQ. The CDR3 runs to 13 residues. V shed 5 bases and J shed 0 bases, with 8 bases lying between them. The variable domain in full, with the rest retrieved from reference TRBV5-1 and TRBJ1-1, is KAGVTQTPRYLIKTRGQQVTLSCSPISGHRSVSWYQQTPGQGLQFLFEYFSETQRNKGNFPGRFSGRQFSNSRSEMNVSTLELGDSALYLCASRTVLNTEAFFGQGTRLTVV.

This clone is medium-sized in the sample. This chain links TRBV27 with TRBJ2-7; a weak D match, TRBD2 (6 bases). Per germline, CDR1 MNHEY and CDR2 SMNVEV (reference sequence). Trimming removed 5 bases from V and 2 bases from J, with 22 bases in between. The CDR3 spans 17 residues. The CDR3 sequence is CASSASAPGLGTYEQYF. The CDR3 DNA reads as TGTGCCAGCAGTGCCTCGGCCCCGGGACTCGGAACCTACGAGCAGTACTTC.

The V and J genes are TRBV6-1 and TRBJ2-7; tentatively, D is TRBD1 (5 bases). Germline CDR1 MNHNS, CDR2 SASEGT. The CDR3 length is 12 residues. V was cut by 9 bases and J by 3 bases, with 12 bases left in between. The chain's CDR3 is CASGAGNYEQYF. CDR3 sequence (DNA): TGTGCCAGTGGGGCAGGGAACTACGAGCAGTACTTC.

The chain links TRBV6-6 to TRBJ1-5; D not certain. The CDR3 extends over 13 amino acids. In germline, CDR1 is MNHNY, CDR2 SVGAGI (reference sequence). V gave up 7 bases and J gave up 4 bases, with 11 bases separating them. CDR3 sequence reads: CASTQQLNQPQHF. The CDR3 DNA sequence: TGTGCCAGCACCCAACAGCTTAATCAGCCCCAGCATTTT.

This clone has a handful of counts. This chain uses TRBV9 with TRBJ1-1; maybe TRBD1 (5 bases). CDR3 size: 14 residues. The V gene's germline CDR1 is SGDLS and CDR2 YYNGEE. Trimming stripped 0 bases from V and 1 base from J, with 7 bases between. The CDR3 DNA reads TGTGCCAGCAGCGTAGGCGACAGGAACACTGAAGCTTTCTTT. This codes for CASSVGDRNTEAFF.

The V gene is TRBV27, the J gene TRBJ2-3, with D perhaps TRBD2 (6 bases). Between the trimmed V and J ends, which lost 3 bases and 2 bases, there was a span of 18 bases. Germline V gene sequence: CDR1 MNHEY, CDR2 SMNVEV (reference sequence). The CDR3 runs 17 residues. CDR3 nucleotides: TGTGCCAGCAGTTTGCGGGGCAGAACCCCTTACACAGATACGCAGTATTTT. Residues: CASSLRGRTPYTDTQYF.

The chain combines TRBV5-1 with TRBJ2-7; weak D call: TRBD1 (6 bases). The V and J ends lost 3 bases and 6 bases respectively, with 16 bases between them. The CDR3 covers 14 residues. Germline CDR1 is SGHRS and CDR2 is YFSETQ. The CDR3 reads CASSSGTSFVEQYF. Written as DNA, the CDR3 is TGCGCCAGCAGCTCAGGGACATCTTTTGTCGAGCAGTACTTC.

The V gene is TRBV5-4, the J gene TRBJ1-4; D is ambiguous. Germline values: CDR1 SGHNT, CDR2 YYREEE (reference sequence). The ends were cut back, 4 bases at V and 5 bases at J, with 18 bases in the middle. The CDR3 is made up of 16 amino acids. The CDR3: CASSPRSGGKNEKLFF. The DNA of the CDR3 is TGTGCCAGCAGCCCTCGGTCCGGCGGGAAAAATGAAAAACTGTTTTTT.

This chain connects TRBV14 to TRBJ2-3; 7 nucleotides agree with TRBD2. With V trimmed by 5 bases and J by 0 bases, 14 bases remained unmatched. CDR3 length: 18 residues. From germline, CDR1 is SGHDN and CDR2 FVKESK. DNA for the CDR3: TGTGCCAGCAGCTTCCAAACGCCCATTAGCGGGAGCACAGATACGCAGTATTTT. It is translated as CASSFQTPISGSTDTQYF. Complete variable domain (other parts from reference TRBV14 and TRBJ2-3): EAGVTQFPSHSVIEKGQTVTLRCDPISGHDNLYWYRRVMGKEIKFLLHFVKESKQDESGMPNNRFLAERTGGTYSTLKVQPAELEDSGVYFCASSFQTPISGSTDTQYFGPGTRLTVL.

The chain joins TRBV6-1 to TRBJ2-2; D is possibly TRBD1 (5 bases). CDR1 and CDR2 from the germline V gene are MNHNS and SASEGT. This CDR3 has 15 amino acids. Between the trimmed V and J ends, which lost 4 bases and 2 bases, there was a span of 11 bases. CDR3 loop: CASSVWTRNTGELFF. The DNA for the CDR3 is TGTGCCAGCAGTGTTTGGACACGTAACACCGGGGAGCTGTTTTTT.

The chain links TRBV6-5 to TRBJ2-7; D gene ambiguous. From germline, CDR1 is MNHEY and CDR2 SVGAGI. The CDR3 contains 14 residues. Between the trimmed V and J ends, which lost 4 bases and 3 bases, there was a span of 13 bases. The CDR3 DNA reads TGTGCCAGCAGTTCCGGGTGGCTAGGCTACGAGCAGTACTTC. Amino acids: CASSSGWLGYEQYF.

The chain combines TRBV4-1 with TRBJ2-7; maybe TRBD1 (5 bases). Germline V CDR1 and CDR2: MGHRA, YSYEKL. The CDR3 totals 14 residues. The ends were cut back, 4 bases at V and 0 bases at J, with 10 bases in the middle. The chain's CDR3 is CASSPHRNSYEQYF. Here the CDR3 DNA reads TGCGCCAGCAGCCCCCACAGGAACTCCTACGAGCAGTACTTC.

V is TRBV9 and J is TRBJ2-5; D is perhaps TRBD2 (6 bases). The CDR3 is made up of 15 amino acids. CDR1 is SGDLS, CDR2 YYNGEE, per germline. Trimming cost V 1 base and J 2 bases, with 12 bases left between them. CDR3 region: CASSVSGGNQETQYF. CDR3 nucleotide sequence: TGTGCCAGCAGCGTAAGCGGCGGGAATCAAGAGACCCAGTACTTC.

This clone has a handful of counts. The J gene is TRBJ1-2, the V gene TRBV10-1; D is possibly TRBD1 (5 bases). Trimming pared 8 bases from V and 0 bases from J, leaving 10 bases between. Germline assignment: CDR1 WNHNN and CDR2 SYGVQD (reference sequence). CDR3 length equals 13 residues. The CDR3 spells CASWGRTNYGYTF. CDR3 DNA sequence: TGCGCCAGCTGGGGCAGAACTAACTATGGCTACACCTTC.

The chain employs TRBV28 and TRBJ2-5, with D unresolved. Germline CDR1 MDHEN, CDR2 SYDVKM. V was clipped by 2 bases and J by 3 bases, with 10 bases between them. The CDR3 contains 14 residues. The CDR3 sequence: CASSLALREETQYF. Here the CDR3 DNA reads TGTGCCAGCAGTTTAGCCCTCCGAGAAGAGACCCAGTACTTC.

This chain links TRBV19 with TRBJ2-7; a possible D gene is TRBD1 (6 bases). CDR1 LNHDA and CDR2 SQIVND come from the germline V gene (reference sequence). The CDR3 has 15 residues. Trimming took off 1 base at V and 2 bases at J, with 12 bases between the two ends. The CDR3 region has the DNA TGTGCCAGTAGTATAGGTGGGACAACAACCTACGAGCAGTACTTC. It codes for CASSIGGTTTYEQYF.

The chain carries TRBV10-1 and TRBJ1-6; maybe TRBD1 (5 bases). The CDR3 length is 16 residues. Trimming cost V 5 bases and J 5 bases, with 16 bases left between them. Germline loops: CDR1 WNHNN, CDR2 SYGVQD (reference sequence). This CDR3 is CASSNPRTQHNSPLHF. DNA for the CDR3: TGCGCCAGCAGTAACCCCCGGACACAGCATAATTCACCCCTCCACTTT.

The chain links TRBV28 to TRBJ2-7; no clear D gene. This CDR3 is built from 14 residues. V was shortened by 2 bases and J by 7 bases, with 15 bases between the two germline ends. From germline, CDR1 is MDHEN and CDR2 SYDVKM. CDR3 coding DNA: TGTGCCAGCAGTTTAGTACAGACCCGTGGGGAGCAGTACTTC. Its protein is CASSLVQTRGEQYF.